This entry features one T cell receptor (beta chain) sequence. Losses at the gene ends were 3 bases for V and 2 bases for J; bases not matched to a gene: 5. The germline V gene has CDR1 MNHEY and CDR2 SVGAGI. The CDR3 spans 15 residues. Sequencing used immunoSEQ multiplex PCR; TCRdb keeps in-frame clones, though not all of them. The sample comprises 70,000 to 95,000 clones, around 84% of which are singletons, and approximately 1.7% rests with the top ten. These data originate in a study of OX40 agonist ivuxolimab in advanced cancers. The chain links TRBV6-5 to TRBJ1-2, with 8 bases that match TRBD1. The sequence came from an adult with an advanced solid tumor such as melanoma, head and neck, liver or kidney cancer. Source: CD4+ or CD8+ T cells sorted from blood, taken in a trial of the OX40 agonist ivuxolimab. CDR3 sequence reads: CASSYDHRGNYGYTF. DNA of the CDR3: TGTGCCAGCAGTTATGATCACAGGGGGAACTATGGCTACACCTTC.